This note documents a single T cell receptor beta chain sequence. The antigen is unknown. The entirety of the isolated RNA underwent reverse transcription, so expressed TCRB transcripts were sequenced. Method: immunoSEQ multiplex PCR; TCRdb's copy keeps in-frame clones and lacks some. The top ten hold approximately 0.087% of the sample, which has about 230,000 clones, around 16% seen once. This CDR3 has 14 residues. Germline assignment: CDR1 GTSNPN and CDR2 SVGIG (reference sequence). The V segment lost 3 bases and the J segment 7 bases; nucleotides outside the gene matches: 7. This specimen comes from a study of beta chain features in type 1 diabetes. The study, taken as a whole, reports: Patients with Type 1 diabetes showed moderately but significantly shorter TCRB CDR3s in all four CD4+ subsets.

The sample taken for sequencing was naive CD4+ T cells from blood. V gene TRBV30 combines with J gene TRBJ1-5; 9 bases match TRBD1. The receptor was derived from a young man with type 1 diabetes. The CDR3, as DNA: TGTGCCTGGAGCCCGGGACAGGGTAGGCAGCCCCAGCATTTT. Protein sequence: CAWSPGQGRQPQHF.